The 29 T cell receptor beta chains in this list originate from one sample, sequenced in a study of PD-1 blockade in classical Hodgkin lymphoma. Exposure to brentuximab vedotin varied, and each patient had relapsed following autologous stem cell transplantation. Sequencing used immunoSEQ multiplex PCR; TCRdb keeps in-frame clones, though not all of them. The sample yields about 11,000 clones, nearly 80% seen once. The source material was peripheral blood mononuclear cells (PBMCs), sampled before the second cycle of nivolumab. Receptors originate from a human donor with classical Hodgkin lymphoma.

This chain uses TRBV18 with TRBJ2-2; weak D call: TRBD2 (5 bases). From germline, CDR1 is KGHSH and CDR2 LQKENI. The CDR3 spans 15 residues. The ends were cut back, 4 bases at V and 6 bases at J, with 15 bases in the middle. The CDR3: CASSREYSGAGELFF. CDR3 sequence (DNA): TGTGCCAGCTCACGGGAGTACAGCGGAGCCGGGGAGCTGTTTTTT.

This chain uses TRBV5-4 with TRBJ2-7, with 9 bases that match TRBD2. J lost 2 bases, V lost 4 bases, and 4 bases had no gene match. Germline CDR1 is SGHNT and CDR2 is YYREEE (reference sequence). The length of the CDR3 is 14 residues. DNA of the CDR3: TGTGCCAGCAGCCCCGGGACTAGCACCTACGAGCAGTACTTC. It is translated as CASSPGTSTYEQYF.

This chain links TRBV5-1 with TRBJ1-2; TRBD1 agrees at 7 bases. V shed 1 base and J 8 bases; nucleotides not matched to a gene: 20. The CDR3 covers 18 residues. The germline V gene encodes CDR1 SGHRS and CDR2 YFSETQ. The DNA for the CDR3 is TGCGCCAGCAGCTTGCCCACTCGACAGGGACGACCCCTCGGAGGCTACACCTTC. It encodes CASSLPTRQGRPLGGYTF. The full variable domain, in which reference TRBV5-1 and TRBJ1-2 provide the parts outside the CDR3, is KAGVTQTPRYLIKTRGQQVTLSCSPISGHRSVSWYQQTPGQGLQFLFEYFSETQRNKGNFPGRFSGRQFSNSRSEMNVSTLELGDSALYLCASSLPTRQGRPLGGYTFGSGTRLTVV.

The chain couples TRBV6-5 to TRBJ2-4; possibly TRBD1 or TRBD2 for D (5 bases each). Germline V gene data show CDR1 as MNHEY and CDR2 as SVGAGI. There are 15 residues in the CDR3. V gave up 5 bases and J gave up 4 bases, with 15 bases separating them. The CDR3 DNA is TGTGCCAGCAGTCTCAACCGGGACGCTAAAAACATTCAGTACTTC. This translates into CASSLNRDAKNIQYF.

Judged by abundance, this clone is medium-sized. This chain connects TRBV6-5 to TRBJ1-2, with 9 bases that match TRBD1. Germline values: CDR1 MNHEY, CDR2 SVGAGI. With V trimmed by 2 bases and J by 4 bases, 5 bases remained unmatched. The length of the CDR3 is 15 residues. CDR3 loop: CASSYQGTGSYGYTF. The DNA for the CDR3 is TGTGCCAGCAGTTACCAAGGGACAGGGAGCTATGGCTACACCTTC.

The genes are TRBV6-5 and TRBJ2-5; the D is unclear. V was shortened by 6 bases and J by 6 bases, with 14 bases between the two germline ends. From germline, CDR1 is MNHEY and CDR2 SVGAGI. The CDR3 loop spans 13 amino acids. The CDR3 sequence is CASSGLTEKTQYF. The CDR3, as DNA: TGTGCCAGCAGCGGGCTTACGGAAAAGACCCAGTACTTC.

V gene TRBV7-2 combines with J gene TRBJ1-1; 9 bases map to TRBD1. Germline CDR1 SGHTA, CDR2 FQGNSA. The CDR3 is 15 residues long. V lost 4 bases, J lost 1 base, and 4 bases stayed unmatched. CDR3 residues: CASSSRDRANTEAFF. The CDR3 region has the DNA TGTGCCAGCAGCTCTAGGGACAGGGCGAACACTGAAGCTTTCTTT.

The chain has TRBV11-2 and TRBJ1-1, with TRBD1 as a possible D gene (6 bases). V lost 4 bases and J lost 4, with 13 bases in between. The CDR3 covers 14 residues. CDR1 is SGHAT and CDR2 is FQNNGV in the germline V gene. CDR3 nucleotide sequence: TGTGCCAGCAGCTCCCGAGGGGGGCTCACTGAAGCTTTCTTT. It codes for CASSSRGGLTEAFF.

The J gene is TRBJ2-1, the V gene TRBV11-3; 7 positions agree with TRBD2. The CDR3 length is 12 residues. V shed 5 bases and J 8 bases; nucleotides not matched to a gene: 3. Looked up from germline, CDR1 is SGHNT and CDR2 is YENEEA. CDR3 sequence: CASSPGRDEQFF. The CDR3 region has the DNA TGTGCCAGCAGCCCAGGGAGGGATGAGCAGTTCTTC.

The chain links TRBV18 to TRBJ2-3, with 9 bases lining up with TRBD1. V lost 4 bases to trimming and J lost 3 bases; unmatched junction nucleotides: 11. This CDR3 comprises 17 residues. Per the germline V gene, CDR1 is KGHSH and CDR2 is LQKENI. The CDR3 sequence: CASSQRRAGQGTDTQYF. CDR3 coding DNA: TGTGCCAGCTCACAAAGGAGAGCGGGACAGGGAACAGATACGCAGTATTTT.

This rearrangement joins TRBV7-9 to TRBJ1-1; maybe TRBD1 (5 bases). The CDR3 runs 15 residues. Between the trimmed V and J ends, which lost 5 bases and 0 bases, there was a span of 13 bases. In germline, CDR1 is SEHNR, CDR2 FQNEAQ (reference sequence). This chain's CDR3 is CASSDGAVLNTEAFF. DNA of the CDR3: TGTGCCAGCAGCGATGGGGCAGTCTTGAACACTGAAGCTTTCTTT.

V is TRBV2 and J is TRBJ2-2; no clear D gene. The CDR3 loop spans 16 amino acids. From germline, CDR1 is SNHLY and CDR2 FYNNEI. Trimming removed 1 base from V and 0 bases from J, with 9 bases in between. CDR3 sequence reads: CASSEVAVTNTGELFF. CDR3 bases: TGTGCCAGCAGTGAAGTGGCGGTCACGAACACCGGGGAGCTGTTTTTT.

The CDR3 region has the DNA TGCAGCGTAGCCCCCCGGGGAACCGGGGCCAACGTCCTGACTTTC. Amino acids: CSVAPRGTGANVLTF. The chain employs TRBV29-1 and TRBJ2-6; weak D call: TRBD2 (5 bases). The germline V gene encodes CDR1 SQVTM and CDR2 ANQGSEA. CDR3 length: 15 residues. Trimming shortened V by 6 bases and J by 4 bases, and 16 bases separated the two germline ends. Variable domain in full (rest from reference TRBV29-1 and TRBJ2-6): SAVISQKPSRDICQRGTSLTIQCQVDSQVTMMFWYRQQPGQSLTLIATANQGSEATYESGFVIDKFPISRPNLTFSTLTVSNMSPEDSSIYLCSVAPRGTGANVLTFGAGSRLTVL.

The chain couples TRBV7-8 to TRBJ2-3, with 15 bases aligning to TRBD2. CDR1 is SGHVS, CDR2 FQNEAQ, per germline. J gave up 3 bases and V 4 bases, and 2 bases lay outside the gene matches. The CDR3 is 16 residues long. The CDR3 reads CASSSGTSGRTDTQYF. CDR3 in DNA: TGTGCCAGCAGCTCTGGGACTAGCGGGAGGACAGATACGCAGTATTTT.

V and J are TRBV4-2 and TRBJ2-7; TRBD2 matches 11 bases. Germline trimming cut 1 base from V and 9 bases from J; bases unmatched to any gene: 14. The V gene's germline CDR1 is LGHNA and CDR2 YNFKEQ. The CDR3 contains 17 residues. The DNA of the CDR3 is TGTGCCAGCAGCCAAGGGATAGCCGGGACTAGCGGCGCTCGGCAGTACTTC. This codes for CASSQGIAGTSGARQYF.

About this clone: Other DNA sequences of this sample code for an identical CDR3. This chain joins TRBV5-1 and TRBJ2-5; no definite D call. V gave up 0 bases and J gave up 4 bases, with 10 bases separating them. The CDR3 contains 14 residues. Germline V gene lookup returns CDR1 SGHRS and CDR2 YFSETQ. CDR3 loop: CASSLEPHRETQYF. In DNA, the CDR3 is TGCGCCAGCAGCTTGGAACCACACCGAGAGACCCAGTACTTC.

This clone was found once. The genes are TRBV15 and TRBJ1-2, with 9 nucleotides matching TRBD1. CDR3 size: 13 residues. After removal of 3 bases from V and 8 bases from J, the junction contained 4 bases not matched to a gene. CDR1 LNHNV and CDR2 YYDKDF come from the germline V gene (reference sequence). The CDR3, as DNA: TGTGCCACCAGCAGTTGGACAGGGGACGGCTACACCTTC. This encodes CATSSWTGDGYTF.

The chain is built from TRBV5-4 and TRBJ2-3, with 9 nucleotides matching TRBD1. The CDR3 extends over 15 amino acids. V trimming: 5 bases; J trimming: 2 bases; junction bases outside the gene matches: 6. Germline V gene data show CDR1 as SGHNT and CDR2 as YYREEE (reference sequence). The CDR3 loop is CASRNKQGATDTQYF. DNA for the CDR3: TGTGCCAGCAGGAATAAACAGGGGGCCACAGATACGCAGTATTTT.

The chain employs TRBV5-4 and TRBJ1-2; 9 bases match TRBD1. V trimming: 2 bases; J trimming: 7 bases; junction bases outside the gene matches: 3. There are 13 residues in the CDR3. CDR1 SGHNT and CDR2 YYREEE come from the germline V gene (reference sequence). Here the CDR3 DNA reads TGTGCCAGCAGCTTAGGACAGGGGCTTGGCTACACCTTC. Residues: CASSLGQGLGYTF.

The chain employs TRBV16 and TRBJ2-7, with D possibly matching TRBD2 (6 bases). Germline-derived CDR1 and CDR2 are KGHSY and FQNENV. Trimming removed 2 bases from V and 1 base from J, with 18 bases in between. CDR3 length: 17 amino acids. CDR3 region: CASSQDDRARGSYEQYF. CDR3 DNA sequence: TGTGCCAGCAGCCAAGACGACCGGGCGCGGGGATCCTACGAGCAGTACTTC.

CDR3 bases: TGCGCCAGCGGTGCTGAAGGACTAGCGGGACCCAATGAGCAGTTCTTC. It specifies CASGAEGLAGPNEQFF. V gene TRBV5-1 combines with J gene TRBJ2-1, with TRBD2 identical over 12 bases. V lost 7 bases, J lost 6 bases, and 11 bases stayed unmatched. Germline V gene sequence: CDR1 SGHRS, CDR2 YFSETQ. The CDR3 length is 16 residues. The full variable domain, in which reference TRBV5-1 and TRBJ2-1 provide the parts outside the CDR3, is KAGVTQTPRYLIKTRGQQVTLSCSPISGHRSVSWYQQTPGQGLQFLFEYFSETQRNKGNFPGRFSGRQFSNSRSEMNVSTLELGDSALYLCASGAEGLAGPNEQFFGPGTRLTVL.

To note about this clone: A junction boundary mismatches the germline segment, possibly from a read error. The chain uses TRBV11-2 and TRBJ2-7; TRBD2 agrees at 9 bases. This CDR3 is 14 amino acids long. The germline V gene has CDR1 SGHAT and CDR2 FQNNGV. For the CDR3, the DNA is TGTGCCAGCAGCTTAGGAGGACTAGCGATGGGGCCGAACTTC. Protein product: CASSLGGLAMGPNF.

This chain connects TRBV19 to TRBJ1-4, with D possibly TRBD1 on 5 matching bases. The CDR3 runs 15 residues. Deletions cut 1 base from V and 5 bases from J, with 11 bases between. CDR1 LNHDA and CDR2 SQIVND come from the germline V gene (reference sequence). The DNA of the CDR3 is TGTGCCAGTAGTATAGGTGGCAGACAGAATGAAAAACTGTTTTTT. The encoded protein is CASSIGGRQNEKLFF. Full variable domain (remainder filled in from reference TRBV19 and TRBJ1-4): DGGITQSPKYLFRKEGQNVTLSCEQNLNHDAMYWYRQDPGQGLRLIYYSQIVNDFQKGDIAEGYSVSREKKESFPLTVTSAQKNPTAFYLCASSIGGRQNEKLFFGSGTQLSVL.

The V call is TRBV4-2, the J call TRBJ1-4, with 8 bases identical to TRBD1. V lost 4 bases, J lost 8 bases, and 9 bases stayed unmatched. The germline V gene encodes CDR1 LGHNA and CDR2 YNFKEQ. The CDR3 is 15 residues long. CDR3 region: CASSPRQDRDEKLFF. In DNA, the CDR3 is TGTGCCAGCAGCCCACGCCAGGACAGGGACGAAAAACTGTTTTTT.

CDR3 amino acids: CASTTGTSGYNEQFF. CDR3 DNA sequence: TGTGCCAGCACAACCGGGACTAGCGGATACAATGAGCAGTTCTTC. The chain has TRBV6-1 and TRBJ2-1; 11 bases align to TRBD2. V trimming: 7 bases; J trimming: 4 bases; junction bases outside the gene matches: 6. Germline V gives CDR1 MNHNS, CDR2 SASEGT. The CDR3 loop spans 15 amino acids.

The rearrangement joins TRBV14 to TRBJ1-1; D ambiguous. The V end was cut by 0 bases, the J end by 4 bases, with 12 bases between. CDR1 is SGHDN and CDR2 is FVKESK in the germline V gene. CDR3 size: 15 residues. For the CDR3, the DNA is TGTGCCAGCAGCCAAGATCGTTATATGGGCACTGAAGCTTTCTTT. Translating gives CASSQDRYMGTEAFF.

V and J are TRBV2 and TRBJ2-7, with 9 bases fitting TRBD2. The V gene end was trimmed by 8 bases and the J gene end by 3 bases; junction bases not matched to a gene: 8. Germline loops: CDR1 SNHLY, CDR2 FYNNEI. The CDR3 is made up of 14 amino acids. In nucleotides, the CDR3 is TGTGCCAGCGGCGAAGCGGGAGGCGTCTACGAGCAGTACTTC. This translates into CASGEAGGVYEQYF.

The rearrangement uses TRBV4-2 and TRBJ1-6, with D possibly matching TRBD1 (5 bases). Germline V lookup: CDR1 LGHNA, CDR2 YNFKEQ. The V and J ends lost 3 bases and 6 bases respectively, with 9 bases between them. This CDR3 has 14 residues. The CDR3 DNA reads TGTGCCAGCAGCCAGGGACCAGCTAATTCACCCCTCCACTTT. Translation: CASSQGPANSPLHF.

The rearrangement links TRBV2 to TRBJ2-7; possible D gene TRBD1, 7 bases. The V end was cut by 7 bases, the J end by 0 bases, with 16 bases between. Germline loops: CDR1 SNHLY, CDR2 FYNNEI. The CDR3 is 15 residues long. CDR3 bases: TGTGCCAGCACTCCGGAGGGGGCCGACTCCTACGAGCAGTACTTC. Translating it yields CASTPEGADSYEQYF.